The 12 T cell receptor beta chains given below trace back to one sample, sequenced in a study of glioma-infiltrating T cells after dendritic cell vaccination. TCRdb keeps only in-frame clones here, not all; method: immunoSEQ multiplex PCR. The sample lists 85,000 or so clones, about 85% occurring once. Time point: after dendritic cell vaccination, including at tumor progression/relapse. Sequencing was performed on blood, taken after dendritic cell vaccination. The origin of the receptors is a human donor with glioblastoma.

The chain combines TRBV4-1 with TRBJ2-3; TRBD2 matches at 9 bases. J was trimmed by 2 bases and V by 3 bases; bases with no gene match: 9. The germline CDR1 and CDR2 sequences are MGHRA and YSYEKL. The CDR3 has 17 residues. The CDR3: CASSHLVLAGNTDTQYF. The CDR3, as DNA: TGCGCCAGCAGCCACCTGGTCCTAGCGGGGAACACAGATACGCAGTATTTT.

The chain has TRBV12-5 and TRBJ1-2; D unclear. Germline CDR1 and CDR2: LGHNT and FRNRAP. The CDR3 is 12 amino acids. V was trimmed by 3 bases and J by 8 bases, leaving 10 bases between them. This chain's CDR3 is CASGFLGVGYTF. In DNA, the CDR3 is TGTGCTAGTGGTTTTCTAGGCGTCGGCTACACCTTC.

The V gene is TRBV5-1, the J gene TRBJ1-2; 11 bases line up with TRBD1. CDR1 and CDR2 (germline): SGHRS, YFSETQ. The CDR3 has 14 residues. Trimming cost V 2 bases and J 6 bases; bases outside gene matches: 3. CDR3 DNA sequence: TGCGCCAGCAGCTTTAGGACAGGGGGCAATGGCTACACCTTC. Protein product: CASSFRTGGNGYTF.

This clone occurred once. The chain couples TRBV15 to TRBJ1-2; D gene uncertain. From germline, CDR1 is LNHNV and CDR2 YYDKDF (reference sequence). The V and J ends lost 1 base and 4 bases respectively, with 10 bases between them. CDR3 length: 14 amino acids. CDR3 loop: CATSRVARFYGYTF. The CDR3 bases are TGTGCCACCAGCAGAGTTGCCAGGTTCTATGGCTACACCTTC.

This clone was counted between two and nine times. The gene calls are TRBV9 and TRBJ1-1; tentative D call: TRBD1 (6 bases). Germline V lookup: CDR1 SGDLS, CDR2 YYNGEE. The CDR3 has 16 residues. V dropped 0 bases and J dropped 1 base, with 13 bases sitting between them. CDR3 protein: CASSVVGGAANTEAFF. CDR3 coding DNA: TGTGCCAGCAGCGTAGTAGGGGGGGCAGCGAACACTGAAGCTTTCTTT.

The V call is TRBV28, the J call TRBJ1-1; 9 nucleotides match TRBD1. The CDR3 loop spans 15 amino acids. Germline-derived CDR1 and CDR2 are MDHEN and SYDVKM. The junction had 5 bases not matched to a gene; V was cut back by 2 bases and J by 4 bases. The CDR3 sequence is CASSLTGGASTEAFF. Written as DNA, the CDR3 is TGTGCCAGCAGTTTAACAGGGGGCGCGAGCACTGAAGCTTTCTTT. Combining the CDR3 with reference TRBV28 and TRBJ1-1 gives the whole variable domain DVKVTQSSRYLVKRTGEKVFLECVQDMDHENMFWYRQDPGLGLRLIYFSYDVKMKEKGDIPEGYSVSREKKERFSLILESASTNQTSMYLCASSLTGGASTEAFFGQGTRLTVV.

The rearrangement joins TRBV6-5 to TRBJ2-2; possibly TRBD1 for D (5 bases). Germline V lookup: CDR1 MNHEY, CDR2 SVGAGI. V lost 6 bases to trimming and J lost 0 bases, with 11 bases between them. This CDR3 contains 15 residues. DNA for the CDR3: TGTGCCAGCAGGACAGCAAATTCGAACACCGGGGAGCTGTTTTTT. Translating gives CASRTANSNTGELFF.

The chain employs TRBV19 and TRBJ1-1; no definite D call. The V end was cut by 1 base, the J end by 1 base, with 4 bases between. CDR1 is LNHDA and CDR2 is SQIVND in the germline V gene (reference sequence). The CDR3 runs 13 residues. CDR3 protein: CASSIGQNTEAFF. Written as DNA, the CDR3 is TGTGCCAGTAGTATAGGACAGAACACTGAAGCTTTCTTT. The full variable domain, its missing parts supplied by reference TRBV19 and TRBJ1-1, is DGGITQSPKYLFRKEGQNVTLSCEQNLNHDAMYWYRQDPGQGLRLIYYSQIVNDFQKGDIAEGYSVSREKKESFPLTVTSAQKNPTAFYLCASSIGQNTEAFFGQGTRLTVV.

The chain combines TRBV7-8 with TRBJ1-1; a weak D match, TRBD1 (5 bases). V lost 5 bases to trimming and J lost 2 bases, with 24 bases between them. In germline, CDR1 is SGHVS, CDR2 FQNEAQ. The CDR3 runs to 18 residues. The DNA of the CDR3 is TGTGCCAGCAGCCCCCGACTCAGGGTCCTGGGGCAAAACACTGAAGCTTTCTTT. Amino acids: CASSPRLRVLGQNTEAFF.

The chain recombines TRBV6-5 with TRBJ1-2, with D tentatively TRBD1 (5 bases). CDR1 is MNHEY, CDR2 SVGAGI, per germline. V dropped 5 bases and J dropped 5 bases, with 18 bases sitting between them. The CDR3 runs 15 residues. The chain's CDR3 is CASSAWGRQGYGYTF. The CDR3 bases are TGTGCCAGCAGTGCTTGGGGCCGGCAAGGGTATGGCTACACCTTC.

This clone was seen more than once but under ten times. The J gene is TRBJ1-1, the V gene TRBV2; D gene unclear. Trimming removed 11 bases from V and 5 bases from J, with 12 bases in between. The CDR3 length is 11 residues. Germline assignment: CDR1 SNHLY and CDR2 FYNNEI. For the CDR3, the DNA is TGTGCCTCGACTGTCCGGACTGAAGCTTTCTTT. Its protein product is CASTVRTEAFF.

The chain has TRBV7-6 and TRBJ2-5; D gene unclear. Looked up from germline, CDR1 is SGHVS and CDR2 is FNYEAQ. This CDR3 region has 13 residues. With 5 bases removed from V and 5 bases from J, the gap between germline ends came to 12 bases. The CDR3, as DNA: TGTGCCAGCAGCACACGTTGGCGGGAGACCCAGTACTTC. Encoded protein: CASSTRWRETQYF.